These 4 T cell receptor beta chains were sequenced from one sample in a study of blood T cells in healthy people across ages. The second PCR ran about 6 to 12 cycles with a sample-barcoded 5' primer and J-beta primers. TCRdb fed the 5' RACE reads into MiXCR, producing one record per CDR3 protein. This table holds about 500,000 distinct CDR3 sequences, more than 20% found once. These data were also filed under a second study, of T cells of mothers and their children.

Sequenced material: blood. The receptors derive from a boy aged 10-17 years in good health.

The chain uses TRBV20-1 and TRBJ2-5; D perhaps matches TRBD2 (6 bases). Looked up from germline, CDR1 is DFQATT and CDR2 is SNEGSKA (reference sequence). This CDR3 is built from 14 residues. Trimming shortened V by 2 bases and J by 9 bases, and 19 bases separated the two germline ends. CDR3 amino acids: CSARPWGESEAQYF. CDR3 bases: TGCAGTGCTAGACCTTGGGGGGAATCGGAGGCCCAGTACTTC.

In its sample, this clonotype was seen a few times. The chain couples TRBV28 to TRBJ2-5, with 16 bases aligning to TRBD2. From germline, CDR1 is MDHEN and CDR2 SYDVKM. This CDR3 has 18 residues. The J segment lost 5 bases and the V segment lost 5 bases, leaving 11 bases of the junction unmatched. The CDR3 region is CASSRVGTSGRAEETQYF. The CDR3 nucleotides are TGTGCCAGCAGTAGGGTGGGGACTAGCGGGAGGGCCGAGGAGACCCAGTACTTC.

The rearrangement links TRBV20-1 to TRBJ2-5, with TRBD2 identical over 10 bases. Looked up from germline, CDR1 is DFQATT and CDR2 is SNEGSKA (reference sequence). The CDR3 length is 20 residues. V lost 0 bases, J lost 3 bases, and 19 bases stayed unmatched. In DNA form, the CDR3 reads TGCAGTGCTAGAGATCTTGGCCTAGCGGGGGAAGACGCCCATGAAGAGACCCAGTACTTC. It codes for CSARDLGLAGEDAHEETQYF.

This clonotype came up a few times. V gene TRBV7-2 combines with J gene TRBJ1-3, with D tentatively TRBD1 (6 bases). V was cut by 5 bases and J by 0 bases, with 8 bases left in between. The CDR3 consists of 14 residues. CDR1 SGHTA and CDR2 FQGNSA come from the germline V gene. CDR3 in amino acids: CASSARGSGNTIYF. In nucleotides, the CDR3 is TGTGCCAGCAGCGCCAGGGGCTCTGGAAACACCATATATTTT. The whole variable domain, remainder taken from reference TRBV7-2 and TRBJ1-3, is GAGVSQSPSNKVTEKGKDVELRCDPISGHTALYWYRQSLGQGLEFLIYFQGNSAPDKSGLPSDRFSAERTGGSVSTLTIQRTQQEDSAVYLCASSARGSGNTIYFGEGSWLTVV.